This TCR beta chain came from a study of blood T cell repertoires in COVID-19. In the original analysis: Nucleated cell counts were estimated from reference gene primer amplification. Repertoires were generated with immunoSEQ multiplex PCR, while TCRdb's copy carries only in-frame clones and drops some. Clone size and the V and J calls come from that table; the DNA yielded D and trimming. The sample holds about 240,000 clones; 75% to 85% are singletons and the top ten take more than 5.5%. Germline lookup yields CDR1 KGHDR and CDR2 SFDVKD. This CDR3 spans 15 amino acids. With 7 bases clipped from V and 6 bases from J, the junction kept 4 bases outside the gene matches.

Sequenced sample: peripheral blood. The chain joins TRBV24-1 to TRBJ2-2, with 13 bases lining up with TRBD2. This clonotype was sampled from a human donor in a cohort sampled during active COVID-19. The CDR3 protein is CATRGLAGTSGELFF. The CDR3 DNA reads as TGTGCCACCAGGGGACTAGCGGGGACCTCCGGGGAGCTGTTTTTT.